Below are 8 T cell receptor beta chains sequenced from a single sample in a study of blood T cell repertoires in COVID-19. Produced via immunoSEQ multiplex PCR; TCRdb's table is partial and in-frame only. The sample contains about 300,000 clones, around 88% of which appear only once. Sequenced: peripheral blood. The source of these receptors is a woman in her forties or fifties with acute or convalescent COVID-19.

The chain is built from TRBV7-2 and TRBJ2-3; D remains unclear. With 1 base removed from V and 1 base from J, the gap between germline ends came to 6 bases. Germline CDR1 SGHTA, CDR2 FQGNSA. The CDR3 covers 14 residues. For the CDR3, the DNA is TGTGCCAGCAGCTTAGGGAGAGGCACAGATACGCAGTATTTT. It encodes CASSLGRGTDTQYF.

The chain joins TRBV5-1 to TRBJ2-2, with 7 bases fitting TRBD1. Per the germline V gene, CDR1 is SGHRS and CDR2 is YFSETQ. The length of the CDR3 is 15 residues. The V and J ends lost 3 bases and 1 base, in that order; junction bases with no gene match: 3. CDR3 region: CASSSTGVNTGELFF. The CDR3 DNA reads as TGCGCCAGCAGCTCTACAGGGGTGAACACCGGGGAGCTGTTTTTT.

On this clone itself: Its ends do not fully match the called genes, so a read error is possible. V gene TRBV7-2 combines with J gene TRBJ1-1; no clear D gene. The CDR3 covers 12 residues. Germline V lookup: CDR1 SGHTA, CDR2 FQGNSA. As DNA, the CDR3 is TGTGCCAGCAGCTTCTTTGCGTCGTGGTTTATCTTT. Its protein product is CASSFFASWFIF.

The V gene is TRBV4-1, the J gene TRBJ2-7; TRBD2 matches at 7 bases. CDR1 is MGHRA and CDR2 is YSYEKL in the germline V gene. The CDR3 contains 14 residues. V trimming: 4 bases; J trimming: 3 bases; junction bases outside the gene matches: 6. CDR3 loop: CASSRAGLLYEQYF. Written as DNA, the CDR3 is TGCGCCAGCAGCCGAGCGGGACTACTCTACGAGCAGTACTTC.

Remarks on this clone: Other DNA sequences in this sample translate to the same CDR3. The V and J genes are TRBV18 and TRBJ1-4; D unresolved. Germline loops: CDR1 KGHSH, CDR2 LQKENI. This CDR3 has 14 residues. Trimming stripped 3 bases from V and 2 bases from J, with 7 bases between. The CDR3 DNA follows: TGTGCCAGCTCACCTTCTTCCACTAATGAAAAACTGTTTTTT. Protein: CASSPSSTNEKLFF.

The gene calls are TRBV3-1 (or the pseudogene TRBV3-2) and TRBJ2-7; the match to TRBD1 covers 11 bases. V lost 3 bases to trimming and J lost 1 base; unmatched junction nucleotides: 8. The CDR3 contains 17 residues. CDR1 is LGHDT and CDR2 is YNNKEL in the germline V gene (reference sequence). The CDR3 region is CASSHRLRDRGSYEQYF. In DNA, the CDR3 is TGTGCCAGCAGCCATCGTCTCCGGGACAGGGGGTCCTACGAGCAGTACTTC.

This chain links TRBV7-9 with TRBJ1-1; D remains ambiguous. Germline V gene data show CDR1 as SEHNR and CDR2 as FQNEAQ (reference sequence). This CDR3 region has 13 residues. The germline V and J ends were trimmed by 5 bases and 1 base, with 8 bases remaining between them. As DNA, the CDR3 is TGTGCCAGCAGCGGGCGGGCGAACACTGAAGCTTTCTTT. Protein: CASSGRANTEAFF.

The chain links TRBV7-2 to TRBJ1-4; 7 bases are shared with TRBD1. The CDR3 spans 13 residues. V was clipped by 8 bases and J by 8 bases; unmatched bases: 8. Per germline, CDR1 SGHTA and CDR2 FQGNSA. This chain's CDR3 is CASQGGFYEKLFF. CDR3 DNA sequence: TGTGCCAGCCAGGGGGGTTTCTACGAAAAACTGTTTTTT.